This is a list of T cell receptor beta chains from one sample in a study of T cells in tuberculosis. Profiling relied on immunoSEQ multiplex PCR, and the TCRdb table lists in-frame clones only, not all of them. The sample yields approximately 49,000 clones, about 95% seen once. The source material was PBMCs, sampled at tuberculosis diagnosis. The receptors shown here come from an adult with tuberculosis. Each CDR3 is given with its conserved first and last residue. A D gene is named only where the DNA matches it firmly. The size of a clone is reported for some rows only, either as once, few or many, or as a class for expanded clones.

>TRBV15|TRBJ2-7|NA|NA
CATSRDRGRYEQYF
TGTGCCACCAGCAGAGATCGAGGGAGGTACGAGCAGTACTTC
>TRBV4-3|TRBJ2-1|NA|TRBD2
CASSRKIGTREGEQFF
TGCGCCAGCAGCCGCAAAATCGGGACTAGAGAAGGCGAGCAGTTCTTC
>TRBV6-1|TRBJ1-1|NA|NA
CASSEWALDKNTEAFF
TGTGCCAGCAGTGAGTGGGCGCTCGATAAGAACACTGAAGCTTTCTTT
>TRBV5-4|TRBJ2-5|NA|NA
CASSLGGYGETQYF
TGTGCCAGCAGTCTAGGGGGATACGGTGAGACCCAGTACTTC
>TRBV4-1|TRBJ1-1|once|NA
CASSQSGTEAFF
TGCGCCAGCAGCCAGTCAGGGACTGAAGCTTTCTTT
>TRBV28|TRBJ1-5|NA|NA
CASLPGGGAVPQHF
TGTGCCAGCTTACCGGGAGGGGGTGCTGTGCCCCAGCATTTT
>TRBV2|TRBJ2-1|NA|NA
CASSVARGSYNEQFF
TGTGCCAGCAGTGTTGCGAGGGGGTCCTACAATGAGCAGTTCTTC
>TRBV27|TRBJ2-1|few|TRBD2
CASKGTSRSSYNEQFF
TGTGCCAGCAAAGGGACTAGCCGGAGCTCCTACAATGAGCAGTTCTTC
>TRBV19|TRBJ1-1|NA|NA
CASSIRQVWTEAFF
TGTGCCAGTAGTATTAGACAGGTGTGGACTGAAGCTTTCTTT
>TRBV7-2|TRBJ1-2|NA|NA
CASSLAYRVYGYTF
TGTGCCAGCAGCTTAGCGTACAGGGTTTATGGCTACACCTTC
>TRBV27|TRBJ2-7|NA|NA
CASSPLGSGLPYEQYF
TGTGCCAGCAGTCCCTTGGGTAGCGGATTACCCTACGAGCAGTACTTC
>TRBV7-6|TRBJ2-2|NA|TRBD2
CASSLVTSGRNTGELFF
TGTGCCAGCAGCTTAGTAACTAGCGGGAGGAACACCGGGGAGCTGTTTTTT
>TRBV2|TRBJ2-1|NA|NA
CASARYRDSGNEQFF
TGTGCCAGCGCCCGTTATAGGGACTCTGGGAATGAGCAGTTCTTC
>TRBV14|TRBJ2-3|NA|NA
CASSHFGTDTQYF
TGTGCCAGCAGCCATTTCGGCACAGATACGCAGTATTTT
>TRBV4-2|TRBJ2-2|NA|NA
CASSQDIVGTGELFF
TGTGCCAGCAGCCAAGATATAGTCGGGACCGGGGAGCTGTTTTTT
>TRBV15|TRBJ1-1|once|NA
CATSSSVASVTGNTEAFF
TGTGCCACCAGCTCAAGCGTAGCCTCCGTGACAGGGAACACTGAAGCTTTCTTT
>TRBV20-1|TRBJ2-7|NA|NA
CSAWDIPEQYF
TGCAGTGCTTGGGACATACCCGAGCAGTACTTC
>TRBV21-1|TRBJ2-7|NA|NA
CASSIWDREYEQYF
TGTGCCAGCAGCATTTGGGACAGGGAGTACGAGCAGTACTTC
>TRBV7-2|TRBJ2-7|NA|TRBD2
CASSLSFSAGGREQYF
TGTGCCAGCAGCTTATCTTTCTCAGCGGGAGGACGTGAGCAGTACTTC
>TRBV11-2|TRBJ2-5|NA|TRBD1
CASRGQAGETQYF
TGTGCCAGCAGGGGACAGGCGGGGGAGACCCAGTACTTC
>TRBV30|TRBJ1-5|NA|NA
CAWSVTTRNQPQHF
TGTGCCTGGAGTGTAACCACTCGCAATCAGCCCCAGCATTTT
>TRBV14|TRBJ2-1|NA|TRBD2
CASSQWWTSGRANEQFF
TGTGCCAGCAGCCAATGGTGGACTAGCGGGAGGGCCAATGAGCAGTTCTTC
>TRBV7-9|TRBJ2-1|NA|TRBD1
CASSPRTGSSYNEQFF
TGTGCCAGCAGCCCGAGGACAGGGAGCTCCTACAATGAGCAGTTCTTC
>TRBV28|TRBJ1-1|NA|NA
CASSLDGTFGGPYTEAFF
TGTGCCAGCAGTTTAGACGGAACCTTCGGGGGACCATACACTGAAGCTTTCTTT
>TRBV9|TRBJ2-7|NA|NA
CASSATPTSYEQYF
TGTGCCAGCAGCGCGACACCAACCTCCTACGAGCAGTACTTC
>TRBV5-4|TRBJ2-7|NA|TRBD2
CASSLAGLAGGSYEQYF
TGTGCCAGCAGCTTGGCCGGACTAGCGGGAGGTTCCTACGAGCAGTACTTC
>TRBV25-1|TRBJ1-2|NA|NA
CASSESGGYGYTF
TGTGCCAGCAGTGAGAGCGGGGGCTATGGCTACACCTTC
>TRBV6-6|TRBJ2-7|NA|NA
CASSRDRSSYEQYF
TGTGCCAGCAGCCGCGACAGGAGCTCCTACGAGCAGTACTTC
>TRBV20-1|TRBJ2-1|few|TRBD2
CSAATGGTKFF
TGCAGTGCGGCTACGGGAGGGACTAAGTTCTTC
>TRBV30|TRBJ2-7|NA|NA
CAWIRSSSYEQYF
TGTGCCTGGATACGGTCGAGCTCCTACGAGCAGTACTTC
>TRBV6-5|TRBJ1-3|NA|NA
CASTGSGNTIYF
TGTGCCAGCACAGGGTCCGGAAACACCATATATTTT
>TRBV12-5|TRBJ2-3|NA|TRBD1
CASGLGTGSPDTQYF
TGTGCTAGTGGCTTGGGGACAGGGTCCCCAGATACGCAGTATTTT
>TRBV10-3|TRBJ2-7|NA|NA
CAITPRLGYEQYF
TGTGCCATCACCCCCCGACTAGGCTACGAGCAGTACTTC
>TRBV7-2|TRBJ2-7|NA|TRBD2
CASSLLASGRTVSSYEQYF
TGTGCCAGCAGCCTACTGGCCAGCGGGAGGACCGTAAGCTCCTACGAGCAGTACTTC
>TRBV15|TRBJ1-1|NA|NA
CATSRYNTEAFF
TGTGCCACCAGCAGATATAACACTGAAGCTTTCTTT
>TRBV7-9|TRBJ1-2|NA|NA
CASSLAAFYGYTF
TGTGCCAGCAGCTTAGCAGCATTCTATGGCTACACCTTC
>TRBV6-5|TRBJ1-1|NA|NA
CASKLTGLNTEAFF
TGTGCCAGCAAGTTGACAGGCTTGAACACTGAAGCTTTCTTT
>TRBV5-4|TRBJ2-3|NA|TRBD2
CASLSRPGLETDTQYF
TGTGCCAGCCTTTCTCGCCCGGGACTAGAGACAGATACGCAGTATTTT
>TRBV28|TRBJ2-2|NA|NA
CASSLPTAFANTGELFF
TGTGCCAGCAGTCTCCCGACTGCGTTCGCGAACACCGGGGAGCTGTTTTTT
>TRBV30|TRBJ2-5|NA|NA
CAWKGLQETQYF
TGTGCTTGGAAGGGGCTTCAAGAGACCCAGTACTTC
>TRBV6-6|TRBJ2-7|NA|TRBD2
CASSYSTSGPYEQYF
TGTGCCAGCAGTTACTCGACTAGCGGCCCCTACGAGCAGTACTTC
>TRBV5-1|TRBJ2-5|once|NA
CASSPGVQETQYF
TGCGCCAGCAGCCCAGGGGTCCAAGAGACCCAGTACTTC
>TRBV6-6|TRBJ1-2|NA|TRBD1
CASTTLQGVAYGYTF
TGTGCCAGCACCACGTTACAGGGGGTCGCCTATGGCTACACCTTC
>TRBV7-9|TRBJ1-4|NA|NA
CASSQGQSNEKLFF
TGTGCCAGCAGCCAAGGACAGAGTAATGAAAAACTGTTTTTT
>TRBV11-2|TRBJ2-5|NA|TRBD2
CASSLRLAGGQETQYF
TGTGCCAGCAGCTTGAGGTTGGCGGGAGGGCAAGAGACCCAGTACTTC
>TRBV10-1|TRBJ2-3|NA|TRBD2
CAPPLAGGPPDTQYF
TGCGCCCCCCCTCTAGCGGGAGGCCCCCCAGATACGCAGTATTTT
>TRBV6-6|TRBJ2-7|NA|TRBD1
CASSSLGTGVYEQYF
TGTGCCAGCAGTTCCCTGGGGACAGGGGTGTACGAGCAGTACTTC
>TRBV6-5|TRBJ1-2|NA|NA
CASSYRVARNYGYTF
TGTGCCAGCAGTTACCGGGTAGCACGGAACTATGGCTACACCTTC
>TRBV5-4|TRBJ2-7|NA|TRBD2
CASSLELAGEQYF
TGTGCCAGCAGCTTGGAACTAGCGGGCGAGCAGTACTTC
>TRBV10-3|TRBJ1-3|once|NA
CAIRRTVSGNTIYF
TGTGCCATCAGAAGGACAGTCTCTGGAAACACCATATATTTT
>TRBV6-6|TRBJ2-2|NA|TRBD2
CASSYTREGRTGELFF
TGTGCCAGCAGTTATACGCGGGAGGGCCGAACCGGGGAGCTGTTTTTT
>TRBV6-6|TRBJ2-7|NA|TRBD1
CASSPDRVWEQYF
TGTGCCAGCAGTCCCGACAGGGTTTGGGAGCAGTACTTC
>TRBV30|TRBJ2-7|NA|TRBD1
CAWSVSGTGNYEQYF
TGTGCCTGGAGTGTCTCAGGGACAGGGAATTACGAGCAGTACTTC
>TRBV25-1|TRBJ1-4|NA|TRBD1
CASSPPQGARGEKLFF
TGTGCCAGCAGTCCACCCCAGGGGGCGCGAGGAGAAAAACTGTTTTTT
>TRBV30|TRBJ2-1|few|TRBD2
CAWSVGTINEQFF
TGTGCCTGGAGTGTTGGGACTATCAATGAGCAGTTCTTC